Listed below are T cell receptor beta chains from one sample, sequenced in a study of blood T cells in healthy people across ages. TCRdb re-analysed the 5' RACE reads in MiXCR, keeping a single row per CDR3 protein. The table includes roughly 720,000 distinct CDR3 sequences, roughly 50% detected once. Source material: blood. All receptors come from a man older than 75 in good health. CDR3s include the opening cysteine and the closing phenylalanine or tryptophan. D genes are given only for firm matches. The size of a clone is reported for some rows only, either as once, few or many, or as a class for expanded clones.

d_call clone_size j_call v_call cdr3_aa cdr3_nt
. . TRBJ1-2 TRBV6-6 CASSYSKQSFYGYTF TGTGCCAGCAGTTACTCGAAACAGAGCTTCTATGGCTACACCTTC
. . TRBJ2-1 TRBV5-1 CASSSGLGNVNEQFF TGCGCCAGCAGCTCGGGACTTGGGAACGTCAATGAGCAGTTCTTC
. . TRBJ2-4 TRBV20-1 CSARDWAVLLAKNIQYF TGCAGTGCTAGAGATTGGGCAGTTCTACTAGCCAAAAACATTCAGTACTTC
. . TRBJ2-7 TRBV6-6 CASSYSVGTPYEQYF TGTGCCAGCAGTTACTCAGTCGGGACCCCCTACGAGCAGTACTTC
TRBD2 few TRBJ2-5 TRBV9 CASSTRLAGGPGETQYF TGTGCCAGCAGCACCCGACTAGCGGGAGGGCCGGGGGAGACCCAGTACTTC
. . TRBJ2-7 TRBV25-1 CVSSEYRQDFGYEQYF TGTGTCAGCAGTGAATACAGGCAGGACTTTGGGTACGAGCAGTACTTC
. few TRBJ2-6 TRBV5-1 CASTGAGRSGANVLTF TGCGCCAGCACTGGGGCCGGTCGCTCTGGGGCCAACGTCCTGACTTTC
. few TRBJ1-4 TRBV6-5 CASSYKGTRNEKLFF TGTGCCAGCAGTTACAAAGGGACCCGTAATGAAAAACTGTTTTTT
. few TRBJ1-1 TRBV3-1 CASSRRGPGTEAFF TGTGCCAGCAGCCGGCGGGGCCCCGGCACTGAAGCTTTCTTT
. . TRBJ2-1 TRBV27 CASRAGRYNEQFF TGTGCCAGCAGGGCAGGGCGTTACAATGAGCAGTTCTTC
. . TRBJ2-7 TRBV28 CASWDPVREEQYF TGTGCCAGCTGGGACCCCGTGAGGGAGGAGCAGTACTTC
TRBD2 . TRBJ2-4 TRBV6-5 CASRQILAGGKNIQYF TGTGCCAGCAGACAAATTCTAGCGGGGGGTAAAAACATTCAGTACTTC
. . TRBJ2-3 TRBV24-1 CATSDKGLSTDTQYF TGTGCCACCAGTGATAAGGGCCTGAGCACAGATACGCAGTATTTT
. . TRBJ1-2 TRBV13 CASSLGLGPTNYGYAF TGTGCCAGCAGCTTAGGTTTGGGCCCGACCAACTATGGCTACGCCTTC
. . TRBJ2-1 TRBV11-1 CASTRQPSYNEQFF TGTGCCAGCACGAGGCAACCCTCCTACAATGAGCAGTTCTTC
TRBD1 . TRBJ2-5 TRBV9 CASSSPQTPGQGFGETQYF TGTGCCAGCAGCTCCCCGCAAACCCCGGGACAGGGCTTTGGAGAGACCCAGTACTTC
. few TRBJ2-1 TRBV6-6 CASGATYNEQFF TGTGCCAGCGGGGCGACCTACAATGAGCAGTTCTTC
. . TRBJ2-7 TRBV6-6 CASSADATYEQYF TGTGCCAGCAGCGCCGACGCCACCTACGAGCAGTACTTC
. . TRBJ2-5 TRBV7-3 CASSLTPVLETQYF TGTGCCAGCAGCTTAACCCCGGTCCTCGAGACCCAGTACTTC
TRBD1 . TRBJ2-7 TRBV5-1 CASSLQGQKSYEQYF TGCGCCAGCAGCTTACAGGGGCAGAAATCCTACGAGCAGTACTTC
TRBD1 few TRBJ2-6 TRBV20-1 CSARDRTGGTNVLTF TGCAGTGCTAGAGACCGGACAGGGGGCACCAACGTCCTGACTTTC
TRBD2 . TRBJ2-3 TRBV7-8 CASSLGLSGRVGDTQYF TGTGCCAGCAGCTTAGGTCTTAGCGGGAGAGTGGGAGATACGCAGTATTTT
. few TRBJ2-6 TRBV6-5 CATLRDGANVLTF TGTGCCACCCTCAGGGATGGGGCCAACGTCCTGACTTTC
TRBD1 . TRBJ2-1 TRBV12-3/TRBV12-4 CASSFLRDRPFNEQFF TGTGCCAGCAGTTTCCTCCGGGACAGGCCCTTCAATGAGCAGTTCTTC
. few TRBJ1-1 TRBV12-3/TRBV12-4 CASSFRALNTEAFF TGTGCCAGCAGTTTTAGGGCACTTAACACTGAAGCTTTCTTT
. few TRBJ2-4 TRBV21-1 CASKAGDRGREQYF TGTGCCAGCAAAGCAGGGGACAGGGGGCGAGAGCAGTACTTC
. . TRBJ2-3 TRBV7-9 CASSFIGLDTQYF TGTGCCAGCAGCTTTATCGGACTAGATACGCAGTATTTT
. . TRBJ2-4 TRBV28 CASSRRPLAKNIQYF TGTGCCAGCAGCCGCCGGCCTTTAGCCAAAAACATTCAGTACTTC
TRBD1 few TRBJ2-7 TRBV5-5 CASSFTGTASYEQYF TGTGCCAGCAGCTTTACCGGGACAGCATCCTACGAGCAGTACTTC
. . TRBJ2-4 TRBV20-1 CSIGAKNIQYF TGCAGTATAGGAGCCAAAAACATTCAGTACTTC
TRBD1 . TRBJ2-3 TRBV3-1 CASSQDTQGAAQHRYAYF TGTGCCAGCAGCCAAGATACACAGGGGGCGGCCCAGCACAGATACGCGTATTTT
. . TRBJ1-2 TRBV29-1 CSVEGGLRAGKFSNYGYTF TGCAGCGTTGAAGGGGGGCTCAGGGCAGGGAAATTTTCTAACTATGGCTACACCTTC
. . TRBJ2-5 TRBV7-2 CASSPSRPGGGETQYF TGTGCCAGCAGCCCCTCCCGGCCCGGAGGAGGAGAGACCCAGTACTTC
TRBD2 . TRBJ2-5 TRBV27 CASSSNSGTSGRLGKQYF TGTGCCAGCAGTTCCAACTCCGGGACTAGCGGGAGGCTCGGAAAGCAGTACTTC
TRBD1 few TRBJ2-7 TRBV4-2 CASSPATGFNEQYF TGTGCCAGCAGCCCTGCGACAGGGTTTAACGAGCAGTACTTC
TRBD2 . TRBJ2-5 TRBV6-6 CASSARLAGAGETQYF TGTGCCAGCAGTGCCAGACTAGCGGGAGCGGGAGAGACCCAGTACTTC
TRBD2 . TRBJ2-3 TRBV3-1 CAGSQDRAGAWTDTQYF TGTGCCGGCAGCCAAGATCGGGCGGGAGCTTGGACAGATACGCAGTATTTT
. . TRBJ2-7 TRBV29-1 CSVIPGPTSGEQYF TGCAGCGTGATACCGGGGCCAACGTCGGGGGAGCAGTACTTC
TRBD2 . TRBJ2-1 TRBV9 CASSVAGGPRDNEQFF TGTGCCAGCAGCGTAGCGGGAGGGCCGAGGGACAATGAGCAGTTCTTC